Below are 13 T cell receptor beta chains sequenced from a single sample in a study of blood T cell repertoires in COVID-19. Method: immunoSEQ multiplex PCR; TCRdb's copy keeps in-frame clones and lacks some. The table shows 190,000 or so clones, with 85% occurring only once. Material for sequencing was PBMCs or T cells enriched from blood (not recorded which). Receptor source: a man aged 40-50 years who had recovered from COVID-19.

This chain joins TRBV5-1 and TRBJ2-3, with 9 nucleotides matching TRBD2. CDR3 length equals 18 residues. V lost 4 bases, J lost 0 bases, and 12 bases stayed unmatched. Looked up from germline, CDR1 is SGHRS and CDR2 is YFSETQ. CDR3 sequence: CASSPADLAGPSTDTQYF. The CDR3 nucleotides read TGCGCCAGCAGCCCCGCTGACCTAGCGGGACCTAGCACAGATACGCAGTATTTT.

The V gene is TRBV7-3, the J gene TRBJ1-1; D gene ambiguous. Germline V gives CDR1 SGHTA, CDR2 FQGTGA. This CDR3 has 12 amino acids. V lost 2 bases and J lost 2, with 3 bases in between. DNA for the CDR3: TGTGCCAGCAGCTTACAAAACACTGAAGCTTTCTTT. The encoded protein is CASSLQNTEAFF.

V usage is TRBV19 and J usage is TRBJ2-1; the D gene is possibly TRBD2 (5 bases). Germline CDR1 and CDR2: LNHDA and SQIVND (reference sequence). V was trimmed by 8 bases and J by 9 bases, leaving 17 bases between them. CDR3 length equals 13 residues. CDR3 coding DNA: TGTGCCAGTTCGCCGGACTTAGCTGGTGAGCAGTTCTTC. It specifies CASSPDLAGEQFF.

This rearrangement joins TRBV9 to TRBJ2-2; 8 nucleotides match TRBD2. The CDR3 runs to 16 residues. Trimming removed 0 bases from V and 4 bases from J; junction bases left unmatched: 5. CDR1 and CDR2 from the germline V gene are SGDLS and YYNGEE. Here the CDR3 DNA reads TGTGCCAGCAGCGTAGCTTTAGCGGGACTCACCGGGGAGCTGTTTTTT. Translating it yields CASSVALAGLTGELFF.

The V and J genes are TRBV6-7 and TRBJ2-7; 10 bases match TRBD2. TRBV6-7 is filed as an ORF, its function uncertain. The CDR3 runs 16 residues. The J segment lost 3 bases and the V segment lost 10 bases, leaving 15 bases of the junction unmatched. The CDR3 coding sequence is TGTGCCACCCTCCCTAGCGGGAGCCTCAAAATCTACGAGCAGTACTTC. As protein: CATLPSGSLKIYEQYF.

Here the CDR3 reads CASSVTSAGYEQYF. The CDR3 nucleotides are TGTGCCAGCAGCGTAACCAGCGCCGGATACGAGCAGTACTTC. The genes are TRBV9 and TRBJ2-7; D is unclear. CDR1 and CDR2 from the germline V gene are SGDLS and YYNGEE. The CDR3 runs to 14 residues. Trimming shortened V by 1 base and J by 4 bases, and 12 bases separated the two germline ends. Complete variable domain (other parts from reference TRBV9 and TRBJ2-7): DSGVTQTPKHLITATGQRVTLRCSPRSGDLSVYWYQQSLDQGLQFLIQYYNGEERAKGNILERFSAQQFPDLHSELNLSSLELGDSALYFCASSVTSAGYEQYFGPGTRLTVT.

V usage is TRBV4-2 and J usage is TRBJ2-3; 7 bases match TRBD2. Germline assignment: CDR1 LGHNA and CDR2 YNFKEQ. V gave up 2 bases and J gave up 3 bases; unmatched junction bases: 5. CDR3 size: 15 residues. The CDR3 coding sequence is TGTGCCAGCAGCCAAAGAAGCGGGGCGACAGATACGCAGTATTTT. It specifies CASSQRSGATDTQYF.

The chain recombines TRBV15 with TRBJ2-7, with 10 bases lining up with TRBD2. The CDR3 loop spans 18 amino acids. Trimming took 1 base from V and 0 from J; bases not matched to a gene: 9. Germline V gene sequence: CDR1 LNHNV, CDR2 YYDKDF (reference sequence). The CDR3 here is CATSRGLAGPAPSYEQYF. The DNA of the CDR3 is TGTGCCACCAGCAGAGGACTAGCGGGCCCCGCTCCCTCCTACGAGCAGTACTTC.

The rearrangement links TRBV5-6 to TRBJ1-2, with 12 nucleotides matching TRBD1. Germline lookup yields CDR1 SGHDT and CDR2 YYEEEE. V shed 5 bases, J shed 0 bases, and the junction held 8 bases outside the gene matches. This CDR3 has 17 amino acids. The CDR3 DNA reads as TGTGCCAGCAGTCCCCGGGACAGGGGGCTTACTAACTATGGCTACACCTTC. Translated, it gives CASSPRDRGLTNYGYTF.

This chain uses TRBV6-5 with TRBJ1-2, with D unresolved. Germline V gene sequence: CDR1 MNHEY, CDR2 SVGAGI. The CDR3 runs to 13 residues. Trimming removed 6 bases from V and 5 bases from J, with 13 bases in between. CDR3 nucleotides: TGTGCCAGCAGGGAGTTACCCCTGTATGGCTACACCTTC. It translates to CASRELPLYGYTF.

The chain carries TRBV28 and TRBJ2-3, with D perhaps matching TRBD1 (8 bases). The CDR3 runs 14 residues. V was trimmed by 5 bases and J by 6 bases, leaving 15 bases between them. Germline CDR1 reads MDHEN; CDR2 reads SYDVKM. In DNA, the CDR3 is TGTGCCAGCAGTATCGGACAGGGAGGGGATACGCAGTATTTT. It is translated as CASSIGQGGDTQYF.

In nucleotides, the CDR3 is TGTGCCAGCAGCTTTGGCGGGAGGGTACAGACCCAGTACTTC. Residues: CASSFGGRVQTQYF. The chain carries TRBV7-2 and TRBJ2-5, with TRBD2 matching 9 bases. The CDR3 is 14 amino acids. The V and J ends lost 3 bases and 6 bases, in that order; junction bases with no gene match: 5. CDR1 is SGHTA, CDR2 FQGNSA, per germline.

The CDR3 DNA reads as TGTGCCAGCAGCTCGAGACAGGGGTTAGAGACCCAGTACTTC. Its translation is CASSSRQGLETQYF. The V gene is TRBV7-8, the J gene TRBJ2-5; 8 bases match TRBD1. The CDR3 runs 14 residues. Trimming removed 4 bases from V and 4 bases from J; junction bases left unmatched: 5. Per the germline V gene, CDR1 is SGHVS and CDR2 is FQNEAQ.